This TCR beta chain was captured by sequencing in a study of regulatory T cells in long-lasting Graves disease. Germline V gene data show CDR1 as DFQATT and CDR2 as SNEGSKA (reference sequence). This CDR3 has 11 residues. Trimming left V 3 bases short and J 2 bases short, with 4 bases between. Arm-PCR of CDR3 regions with iRepertoire HTBI primers generated TCR beta libraries. TCRdb analysed the multiplex PCR reads with MiXCR anew, one entry per CDR3 protein. The data hold roughly 300,000 distinct CDR3 sequences, with 15% to 20% observed a single time. This clonotype has a count of ten or more. The time point: persistent/refractory GD, antithyroid drugs over 5 years with positive TRAb. From RNA extracted from PBMCs, the TCR library was made. Clinicians diagnosed Graves' disease using American Thyroid Association guidelines.

This sequence originates from a female donor with Graves disease. Material: peripheral blood mononuclear cells (PBMCs), obtained when the disease was refractory, from a patient treated with antithyroid drugs. V gene TRBV20-1 combines with J gene TRBJ1-1, with D unresolved. The chain's CDR3 is CSASFNTEAFF. CDR3 nucleotides: TGCAGTGCTAGTTTTAACACTGAAGCTTTCTTT.